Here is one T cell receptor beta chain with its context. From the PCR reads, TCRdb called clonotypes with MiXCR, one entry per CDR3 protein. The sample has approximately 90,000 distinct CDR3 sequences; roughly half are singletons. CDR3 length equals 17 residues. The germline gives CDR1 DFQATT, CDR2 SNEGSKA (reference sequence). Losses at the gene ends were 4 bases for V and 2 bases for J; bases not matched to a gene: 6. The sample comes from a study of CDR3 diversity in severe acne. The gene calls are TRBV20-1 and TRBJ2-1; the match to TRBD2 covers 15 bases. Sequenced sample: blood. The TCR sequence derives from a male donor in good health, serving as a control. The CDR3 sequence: CSATGLAGGGTYNEQFF. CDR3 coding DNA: TGCAGTGCTACAGGACTAGCGGGGGGGGGGACCTACAATGAGCAGTTCTTC.